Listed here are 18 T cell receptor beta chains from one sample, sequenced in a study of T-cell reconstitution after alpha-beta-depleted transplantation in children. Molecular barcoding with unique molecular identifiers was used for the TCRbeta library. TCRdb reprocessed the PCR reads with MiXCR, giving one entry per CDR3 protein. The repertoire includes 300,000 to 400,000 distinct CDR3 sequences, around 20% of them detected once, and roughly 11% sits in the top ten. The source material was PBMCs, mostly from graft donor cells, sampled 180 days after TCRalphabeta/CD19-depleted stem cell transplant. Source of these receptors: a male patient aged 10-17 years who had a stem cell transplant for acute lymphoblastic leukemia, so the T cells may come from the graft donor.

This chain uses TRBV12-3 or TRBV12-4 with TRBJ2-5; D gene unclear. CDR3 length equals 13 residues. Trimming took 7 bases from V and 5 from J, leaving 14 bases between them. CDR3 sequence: CASTTSWKETQYF. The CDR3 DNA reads TGTGCCAGCACCACGTCTTGGAAGGAGACCCAGTACTTC.

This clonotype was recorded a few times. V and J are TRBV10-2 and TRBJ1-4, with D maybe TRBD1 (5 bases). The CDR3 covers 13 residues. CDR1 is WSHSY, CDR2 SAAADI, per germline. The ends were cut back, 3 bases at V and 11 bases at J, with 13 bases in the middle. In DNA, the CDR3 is TGCGCCAGCAGTGACCAAGCCTGGGGGAAACTGTTTTTT. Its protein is CASSDQAWGKLFF.

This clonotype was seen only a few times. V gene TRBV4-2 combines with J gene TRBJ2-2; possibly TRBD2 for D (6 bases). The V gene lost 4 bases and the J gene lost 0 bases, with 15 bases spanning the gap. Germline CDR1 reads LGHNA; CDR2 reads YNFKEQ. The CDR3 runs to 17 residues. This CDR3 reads CASSRASAGPNTGELFF. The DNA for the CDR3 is TGTGCCAGCAGCCGGGCGTCAGCGGGCCCGAACACCGGGGAGCTGTTTTTT.

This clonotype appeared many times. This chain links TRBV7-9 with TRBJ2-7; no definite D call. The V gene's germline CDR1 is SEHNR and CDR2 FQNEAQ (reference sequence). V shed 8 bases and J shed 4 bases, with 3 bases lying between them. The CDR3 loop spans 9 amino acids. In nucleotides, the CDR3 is TGTGCCAGCGGATACGAGCAGTACTTC. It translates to CASGYEQYF. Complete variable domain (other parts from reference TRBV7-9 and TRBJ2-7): DTGVSQNPRHKITKRGQNVTFRCDPISEHNRLYWYRQTLGQGPEFLTYFQNEAQLEKSRLLSDRFSAERPKGSFSTLEIQRTEQGDSAMYLCASGYEQYFGPGTRLTVT.

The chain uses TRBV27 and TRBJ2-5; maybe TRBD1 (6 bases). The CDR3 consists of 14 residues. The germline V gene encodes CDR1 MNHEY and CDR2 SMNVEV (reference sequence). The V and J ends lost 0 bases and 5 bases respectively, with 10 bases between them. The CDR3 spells CASSLSGARETQYF. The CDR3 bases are TGTGCCAGCAGTTTATCGGGGGCCAGGGAGACCCAGTACTTC.

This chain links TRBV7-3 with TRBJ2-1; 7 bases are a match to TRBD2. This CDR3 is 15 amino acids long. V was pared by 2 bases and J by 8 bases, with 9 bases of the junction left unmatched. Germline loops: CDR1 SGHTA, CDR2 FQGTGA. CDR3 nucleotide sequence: TGTGCCAGCAGCTTACGACTAGCTAGAGGCGATGAGCAGTTCTTC. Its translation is CASSLRLARGDEQFF.

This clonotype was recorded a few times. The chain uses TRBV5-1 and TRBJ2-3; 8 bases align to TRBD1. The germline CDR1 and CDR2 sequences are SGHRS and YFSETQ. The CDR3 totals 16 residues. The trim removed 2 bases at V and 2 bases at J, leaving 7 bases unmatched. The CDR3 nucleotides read TGCGCCAGCAGCTTATCCGGGACAGGTAACACAGATACGCAGTATTTT. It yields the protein CASSLSGTGNTDTQYF.

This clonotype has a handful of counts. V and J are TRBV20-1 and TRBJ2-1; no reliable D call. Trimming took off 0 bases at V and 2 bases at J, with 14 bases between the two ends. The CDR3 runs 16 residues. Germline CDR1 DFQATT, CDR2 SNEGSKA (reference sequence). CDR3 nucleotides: TGCAGTGCTAGAGAGCTTGTCGGAACCCCCTACAATGAGCAGTTCTTC. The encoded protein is CSARELVGTPYNEQFF.

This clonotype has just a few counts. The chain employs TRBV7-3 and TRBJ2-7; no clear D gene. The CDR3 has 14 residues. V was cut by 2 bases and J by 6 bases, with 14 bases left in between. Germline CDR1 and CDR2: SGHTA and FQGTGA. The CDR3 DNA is TGTGCCAGCAGCTTAGCGCCATCGGGTATCGAGCAGTACTTC. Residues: CASSLAPSGIEQYF.

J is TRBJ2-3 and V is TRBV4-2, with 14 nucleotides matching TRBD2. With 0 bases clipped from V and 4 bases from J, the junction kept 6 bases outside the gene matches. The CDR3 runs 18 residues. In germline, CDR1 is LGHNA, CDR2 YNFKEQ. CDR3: CASSQETGTSGSPDTQYF. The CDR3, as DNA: TGTGCCAGCAGCCAAGAAACGGGGACTAGCGGGAGTCCAGATACGCAGTATTTT.

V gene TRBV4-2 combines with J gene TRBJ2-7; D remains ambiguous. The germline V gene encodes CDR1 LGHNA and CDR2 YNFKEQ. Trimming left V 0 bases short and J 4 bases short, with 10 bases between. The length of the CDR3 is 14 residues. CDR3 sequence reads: CASSQDRSAYEQYF. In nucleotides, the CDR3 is TGTGCCAGCAGCCAAGATCGATCCGCGTACGAGCAGTACTTC.

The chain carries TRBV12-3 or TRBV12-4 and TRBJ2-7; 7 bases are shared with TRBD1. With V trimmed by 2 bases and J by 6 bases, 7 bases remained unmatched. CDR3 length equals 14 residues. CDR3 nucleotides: TGTGCCAGCAGTTTAAGGGGGCGAATGGGCGAGCAGTACTTC. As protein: CASSLRGRMGEQYF.

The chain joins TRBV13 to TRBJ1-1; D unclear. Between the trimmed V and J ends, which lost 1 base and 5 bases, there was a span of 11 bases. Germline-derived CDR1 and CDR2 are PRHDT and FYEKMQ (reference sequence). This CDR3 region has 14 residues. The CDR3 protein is CASSLAASPTEAFF. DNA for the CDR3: TGTGCCAGCAGCTTAGCCGCCAGCCCAACTGAAGCTTTCTTT. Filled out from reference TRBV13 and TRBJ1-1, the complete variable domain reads AAGVIQSPRHLIKEKRETATLKCYPIPRHDTVYWYQQGPGQDPQFLISFYEKMQSDKGSIPDRFSAQQFSDYHSELNMSSLELGDSALYFCASSLAASPTEAFFGQGTRLTVV.

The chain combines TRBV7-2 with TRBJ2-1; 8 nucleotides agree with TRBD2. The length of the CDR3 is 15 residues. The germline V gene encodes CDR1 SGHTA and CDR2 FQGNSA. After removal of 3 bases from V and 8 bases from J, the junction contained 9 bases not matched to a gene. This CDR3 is CASSFFGGLAYEQFF. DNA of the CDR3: TGTGCCAGCAGCTTTTTCGGCGGACTAGCCTATGAGCAGTTCTTC.

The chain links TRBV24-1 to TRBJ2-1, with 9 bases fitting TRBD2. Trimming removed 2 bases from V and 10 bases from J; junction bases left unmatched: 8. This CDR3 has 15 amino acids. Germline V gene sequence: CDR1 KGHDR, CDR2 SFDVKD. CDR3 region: CATSDWASGNDEQFF. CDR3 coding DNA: TGTGCCACCAGTGATTGGGCTAGCGGGAACGACGAGCAGTTCTTC.

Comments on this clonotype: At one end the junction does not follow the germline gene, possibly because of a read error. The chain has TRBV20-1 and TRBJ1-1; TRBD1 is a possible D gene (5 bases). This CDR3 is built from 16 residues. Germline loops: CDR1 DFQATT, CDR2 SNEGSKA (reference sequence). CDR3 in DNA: TGCTGTGCTAAATTTGGGGACGCAGGAAAGAACACTGAAGCTTTCTTT. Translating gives CCAKFGDAGKNTEAFF.

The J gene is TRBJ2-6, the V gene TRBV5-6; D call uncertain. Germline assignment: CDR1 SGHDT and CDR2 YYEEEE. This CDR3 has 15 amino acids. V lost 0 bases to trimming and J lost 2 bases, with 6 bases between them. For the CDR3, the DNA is TGTGCCAGCAGCTTGGCAGGCCCTGGGGCCAACGTCCTGACTTTC. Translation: CASSLAGPGANVLTF.

This CDR3 is CASSFSRLAGDETQYF. As DNA, the CDR3 is TGTGCCAGCAGCTTCTCCAGACTAGCGGGGGATGAGACCCAGTACTTC. This chain links TRBV7-2 with TRBJ2-5, with 12 bases matching TRBD2. V lost 3 bases to trimming and J lost 5 bases; unmatched junction nucleotides: 7. Germline V gives CDR1 SGHTA, CDR2 FQGNSA. The CDR3 has 16 amino acids.